Listed below are T cell receptor beta chains from one sample, sequenced in a study of blood T cell repertoires in COVID-19. This table comes from immunoSEQ multiplex PCR, and its TCRdb copy is limited to in-frame clones, with some not included. This sample carries some 230,000 clones, approximately 78% of them seen once, and the ten largest clones take under 8.5%. Sequences were obtained from peripheral blood. The receptors were sampled from a woman older than 75 with COVID-19, enrolled during active disease. The CDR3 runs from the conserved cysteine through the conserved F or W.

CDR3	length	V	J
CASSPYGGDGYTF	13	TRBV6-5	TRBJ1-2
CASSLSGSYEQYF	13	TRBV7-3	TRBJ2-7
CSASNPRKREGREQFF	16	TRBV20-1	TRBJ2-1
CASSEQTSGNEQYF	14	TRBV7-9	TRBJ2-7
CASSITLVDTQYF	13	TRBV19	TRBJ2-3
CASSFSLARSGANVLTF	17	TRBV5-4	TRBJ2-6
CASSPRDRVGEQYF	14	TRBV5-6	TRBJ2-7
CASSPGGALFNEQFF	15	TRBV11-3	TRBJ2-1
CASSVLGATGNEQFF	15	TRBV9	TRBJ2-1
CASSLMGEGGQPQHF	15	TRBV5-1	TRBJ1-5
CASSPGLEGPNEQFF	15	TRBV5-5	TRBJ2-1
CSVYDRGTEAFF	12	TRBV29-1	TRBJ1-1
CATSDSLMEGYTF	13	TRBV24-1	TRBJ1-2
CAWSLGQSEKLFF	13	TRBV30	TRBJ1-4
CASSQGVGNQPQHF	14	TRBV3-1/TRBV3-2	TRBJ1-5
CASSLRQGIIRYTF	14	TRBV5-6	TRBJ1-2
CASSPSAGGSYGYTF	15	TRBV18	TRBJ1-2
CASSATGLPSYEQFF	15	TRBV7-9	TRBJ2-1
CATSEYGVSNAEQFF	15	TRBV24-1	TRBJ2-1
CATSGVVGKTQETQYF	16	TRBV24-1	TRBJ2-5
CASSPGGDTQYF	12	TRBV3-1/TRBV3-2	TRBJ2-3
CASSLGGVTSYEQYF	15	TRBV6-1	TRBJ2-7
CASSQGWDRSKQYF	14	TRBV3-1/TRBV3-2	TRBJ2-7
CASSPGWVQETQYF	14	TRBV19	TRBJ2-5
CASSQGGDTEAFF	13	TRBV5-1	TRBJ1-1
CAWSITGRETQYF	13	TRBV30	TRBJ2-5
CASSLRRDTEAFF	13	TRBV7-3	TRBJ1-1
CASSFRGNLYGYTF	14	TRBV11-2	TRBJ1-2
CASTLQGTRGTEAFF	15	TRBV19	TRBJ1-1
CAISTLAGGYNEQFF	15	TRBV10-3	TRBJ2-1
CSVSRTGGAFF	11	TRBV29-1	TRBJ1-1
CASSFAGGYSPLHF	14	TRBV6-5	TRBJ1-6
CASSYSSQGGNTIYF	15	TRBV6-5	TRBJ1-3
CAIRRAGEDTQYF	13	TRBV7-2	TRBJ2-3
CAWSLSNRSPLHF	13	TRBV30	TRBJ1-6
CASSQVGGGQPQHF	14	TRBV4-1	TRBJ1-5
CASSKVRGTSPGTEAFF	17	TRBV21-1	TRBJ1-1
CASSYDREAFF	11	TRBV6-2/TRBV6-3	TRBJ1-1
CASSPGPRIPEAFF	14	TRBV5-8	TRBJ1-1
CASSSDTGNTIYF	13	TRBV2	TRBJ1-3
CASIGQGHSPLHF	13	TRBV6-5	TRBJ1-6
CASSSHRGTSYEQYF	15	TRBV6-5	TRBJ2-7
CASSQDARVVAGYTF	15	TRBV3-1/TRBV3-2	TRBJ1-2
CASNRGRNTEAFF	13	TRBV6-5	TRBJ1-1
CASSLVAGSNEQFF	14	TRBV11-2	TRBJ2-1
CASSFFGQGMGNTIYF	16	TRBV5-5	TRBJ1-3
CASSIQGNYGYTF	13	TRBV28	TRBJ1-2
CASSLFDRQGNEQFF	15	TRBV5-4	TRBJ2-1
CASSYLGRKGGYTF	14	TRBV6-5	TRBJ1-2
CASSGGSSGNTIYF	14	TRBV5-1	TRBJ1-3
CASSPGNTEAFF	12	TRBV6-5	TRBJ1-1
CASSVDRFGGNTEAFF	16	TRBV9	TRBJ1-1
CASSRALDTEAFF	13	TRBV14	TRBJ1-1
CASSQVGRAPNEQYF	15	TRBV14	TRBJ2-7
CASSERVPNSPLHF	14	TRBV28	TRBJ1-6
CASSLLASAEQFF	13	TRBV7-3	TRBJ2-1
CATSRAGGSNQPQHF	15	TRBV15	TRBJ1-5
CASTSYGGPEQFF	13	TRBV6-5	TRBJ2-1